The 25 T cell receptor beta chains below all came from one sample that was sequenced in a study of blood T cells in healthy people across ages. Then a second PCR, running roughly 7 to 11 cycles, was carried out with a sample-barcoded 5' primer and a J-beta primer mix. TCRdb redid the calling of the 5' RACE reads with MiXCR, one entry per CDR3 protein. The data show some 880,000 distinct CDR3 sequences, around 36% seen once. Sequenced input: blood. The receptors stem from a man between 18 and 35 years old in good health.

This clonotype was observed a few times. J is TRBJ2-1 and V is TRBV4-3; D possibly uses TRBD1 or TRBD2 (5 bases each). TRBJ2-7 matches the DNA end more closely, so the J call is doubtful. Germline V gives CDR1 LGHNA, CDR2 YSLEER. The CDR3 contains 16 residues. The DNA for the CDR3 is TGCGCCAGCAGCCACGCCGGGGCGAGAAAGTACAATGAGCAGTACTTC. This encodes CASSHAGARKYNEQYF.

This clonotype was recorded a few times. This chain uses TRBV2 with TRBJ2-7; D might be TRBD1 (5 bases). CDR1 is SNHLY and CDR2 is FYNNEI in the germline V gene. V was shortened by 6 bases and J by 7 bases, with 13 bases between the two germline ends. This CDR3 is 12 amino acids long. The chain's CDR3 is CASRAVGREQYF. For the CDR3, the DNA is TGTGCCAGCAGGGCGGTGGGGCGAGAGCAGTACTTC.

This chain links TRBV20-1 with TRBJ1-5; D is unresolved. The CDR3 runs to 13 residues. Germline CDR1 is DFQATT and CDR2 is SNEGSKA (reference sequence). V was pared by 5 bases and J by 0 bases, with 8 bases between. The CDR3 sequence: CSARAVSNQPQHF. The CDR3 nucleotides are TGCAGTGCTCGGGCGGTTAGCAATCAGCCCCAGCATTTT.

The table lists this clonotype with a few counts. This rearrangement joins TRBV7-2 to TRBJ2-1; no clear D. Trimming pared 5 bases from V and 10 bases from J, leaving 9 bases between. The CDR3 is 11 amino acids. The germline gives CDR1 SGHTA, CDR2 FQGNSA. The CDR3 DNA follows: TGTGCCAGCAGCATCGCCGGGGAGCAGTTCTTC. This encodes CASSIAGEQFF. The whole variable domain, remainder taken from reference TRBV7-2 and TRBJ2-1, is GAGVSQSPSNKVTEKGKDVELRCDPISGHTALYWYRQSLGQGLEFLIYFQGNSAPDKSGLPSDRFSAERTGGSVSTLTIQRTQQEDSAVYLCASSIAGEQFFGPGTRLTVL.

This clonotype was detected ten times or more. The rearrangement links TRBV5-1 to TRBJ2-3; TRBD2 is a possible D gene (6 bases). V dropped 3 bases and J dropped 2 bases, with 10 bases sitting between them. CDR1 and CDR2 (germline): SGHRS, YFSETQ. This CDR3 is 14 amino acids long. CDR3 nucleotide sequence: TGCGCCAGCAGCTCTCGGACTAACACAGATACGCAGTATTTT. Translating gives CASSSRTNTDTQYF.

Concerning this clonotype itself: This may arise from a read error, as a much more abundant clone is one base away. The chain uses TRBV10-3 and TRBJ2-1; 10 bases fit TRBD2. Germline lookup yields CDR1 ENHRY and CDR2 SYGVKD. V was pared by 6 bases and J by 13 bases, with 15 bases of the junction left unmatched. CDR3 size: 15 residues. The CDR3 DNA sequence: TGTGCCATCAGAAGCGCTAGCGGGGGTCAAGAGACCCAGTTCTTC. Translated, it gives CAIRSASGGQETQFF.

This rearrangement joins TRBV12-3 or TRBV12-4 to TRBJ1-6; weak D call: TRBD1 (5 bases). CDR3 length: 16 residues. Trimming took 2 bases from V and 5 from J, leaving 13 bases between them. The CDR3 DNA follows: TGTGCCAGCAGTTTAATGGGGGTAGGAGATAATTCACCCCTCCACTTT. It codes for CASSLMGVGDNSPLHF.

The chain links TRBV5-1 to TRBJ2-7; weak D call: TRBD1 (6 bases). CDR1 and CDR2 (germline): SGHRS, YFSETQ. Trimming pared 2 bases from V and 7 bases from J, leaving 19 bases between. CDR3 length: 15 residues. The CDR3: CASSFQTGRYNEQYF. CDR3 in DNA: TGCGCCAGCAGCTTCCAGACAGGCCGATACAATGAGCAGTACTTC.

The V gene is TRBV4-2, the J gene TRBJ2-1, with D perhaps TRBD1 or TRBD2 (5 bases each). The end of the DNA aligns better with TRBJ2-7, so the J call may be wrong. Germline V gene sequence: CDR1 LGHNA, CDR2 YNFKEQ. This CDR3 spans 15 amino acids. CDR3 nucleotide sequence: TGTGCCAGCAGCCAGGGGGAGAGCTCCTACAATGAGCAGTACTTC. Translating it yields CASSQGESSYNEQYF.

This chain uses TRBV5-1 with TRBJ2-7, with a possible D match to TRBD1 (6 bases). The CDR3 is 13 residues long. Trimming left V 5 bases short and J 0 bases short, with 9 bases between. From germline, CDR1 is SGHRS and CDR2 YFSETQ. The CDR3 region is CASRLGASYEQYF. DNA of the CDR3: TGCGCCAGCAGGCTGGGGGCCTCCTACGAGCAGTACTTC.

The rearrangement joins TRBV20-1 to TRBJ2-1, with TRBD2 matching 7 bases. V lost 8 bases, J lost 4 bases, and 8 bases stayed unmatched. This CDR3 spans 13 amino acids. Germline CDR1 and CDR2: DFQATT and SNEGSKA (reference sequence). The CDR3 DNA reads as TGCAGTTCCGTAGCGGGCACTTACAATGAGCAGTTCTTC. This translates into CSSVAGTYNEQFF.

A few counts support this clonotype. CDR3 bases: TGTGCCAGCAGTTCGGACAGGGCCAGGGGGAGTGAAAAACTGTTTTTT. Translating it yields CASSSDRARGSEKLFF. The chain links TRBV12-3 or TRBV12-4 to TRBJ1-4; 8 bases agree with TRBD1. V lost 4 bases to trimming and J lost 7 bases; unmatched junction nucleotides: 11. The CDR3 is made up of 16 amino acids.

This clonotype was detected a few times. The chain links TRBV15 to TRBJ1-4, with D possibly matching TRBD1 (6 bases). The CDR3 contains 15 residues. V lost 1 base and J 7 bases, leaving 13 bases between the germline ends. Germline-derived CDR1 and CDR2 are LNHNV and YYDKDF (reference sequence). Here the CDR3 DNA reads TGTGCCACCAGCAGAGCATCAGGGGCGGGTGAAAAACTGTTTTTT. Protein: CATSRASGAGEKLFF.

V gene TRBV6-5 combines with J gene TRBJ1-3, with D possibly TRBD1 on 6 matching bases. Deletions cut 0 bases from V and 0 bases from J, with 9 bases between. The CDR3 has 16 residues. Germline lookup yields CDR1 MNHEY and CDR2 SVGAGI. The CDR3 bases are TGTGCCAGCAGTTACTCGGGGGGCTCCTCTGGAAACACCATATATTTT. It is translated as CASSYSGGSSGNTIYF.

A note on this clonotype: The germline gene is not matched at one end of the junction; a read error may be the cause. The chain has TRBV4-2 and TRBJ1-2, with 10 bases that match TRBD1. From germline, CDR1 is LGHNA and CDR2 YNFKEQ. The CDR3 has 14 residues. CDR3 loop: CANSQSGTGDGYTF. DNA for the CDR3: TGTGCCAACAGCCAATCCGGGACAGGGGATGGCTACACCTTC.

This clonotype was counted ten times or more. This rearrangement joins TRBV12-3 or TRBV12-4 to TRBJ1-2; unclear D gene. The V and J ends lost 5 bases and 2 bases respectively, with 6 bases between them. This CDR3 has 12 amino acids. In DNA form, the CDR3 reads TGTGCCAGCAGTCTCCTAAACTATGGCTACACCTTC. Protein product: CASSLLNYGYTF.

In this sample, this clonotype turned up a few times. This chain uses TRBV24-1 with TRBJ1-2; D not certain. Germline V gene sequence: CDR1 KGHDR, CDR2 SFDVKD. Deletions cut 3 bases from V and 5 bases from J, with 12 bases between. This CDR3 spans 14 amino acids. The CDR3 region has the DNA TGTGCCACCAGTGATGCTGACACAAGTTATGGCTACACCTTC. Protein product: CATSDADTSYGYTF.

V gene TRBV12-3 or TRBV12-4 combines with J gene TRBJ1-1, with 10 bases fitting TRBD1. The CDR3 extends over 13 amino acids. The ends lost 7 bases at V and 5 bases at J; junction bases unmatched: 4. In DNA, the CDR3 is TGTGCCAGCACGGACAGGGGGAGGACTGAAGCTTTCTTT. Protein sequence: CASTDRGRTEAFF.

This clonotype was recorded a few times. The genes are TRBV20-1 and TRBJ1-5, with 11 bases fitting TRBD1. The germline CDR1 and CDR2 sequences are DFQATT and SNEGSKA (reference sequence). The CDR3 spans 17 residues. Trimming at V came to 2 bases and at J to 5 bases, leaving 11 bases not matched to a gene. For the CDR3, the DNA is TGCAGTGCTAGATCACCGGGACAGGGGGTGTCGGATCAGCCCCAGCATTTT. Translating gives CSARSPGQGVSDQPQHF.

This clonotype has just a few counts. The rearrangement joins TRBV27 to TRBJ2-1, with D maybe TRBD1 (5 bases). The CDR3 spans 13 residues. Trimming removed 3 bases from V and 6 bases from J, with 9 bases in between. Germline V gives CDR1 MNHEY, CDR2 SMNVEV (reference sequence). CDR3 DNA sequence: TGTGCCAGCAGTTTTCAGGGTGGCAATGAGCAGTTCTTC. It encodes CASSFQGGNEQFF.

This clonotype was detected only a few times. The chain uses TRBV12-3 or TRBV12-4 and TRBJ2-5, with 12 bases identical to TRBD1. The CDR3 is made up of 16 amino acids. Trimming at V came to 7 bases and at J to 5 bases, leaving 11 bases not matched to a gene. The CDR3 loop is CASTVAWDRGQETQYF. For the CDR3, the DNA is TGTGCCAGCACGGTTGCTTGGGACAGGGGGCAGGAGACCCAGTACTTC.

This chain connects TRBV27 to TRBJ2-7; 7 bases map to TRBD1. The CDR3 is 15 amino acids. The V gene's germline CDR1 is MNHEY and CDR2 SMNVEV (reference sequence). V lost 5 bases, J lost 9 bases, and 16 bases stayed unmatched. CDR3 DNA sequence: TGTGCCAGCAGTCCCCTTGGTAGACAGGGTGGTAGGCAGTACTTC. This translates into CASSPLGRQGGRQYF.

This clonotype was seen a handful of times. The chain combines TRBV5-1 with TRBJ1-2; maybe TRBD1 (6 bases). Germline V gene lookup returns CDR1 SGHRS and CDR2 YFSETQ. The ends were cut back, 4 bases at V and 4 bases at J, with 17 bases in the middle. This CDR3 has 15 amino acids. CDR3 coding DNA: TGCGCCAGCAGCCCGGGGGACACCGAACTCTATGGCTACACCTTC. It yields the protein CASSPGDTELYGYTF.

CDR3 in DNA: TGTGCCAGCAGGGGAGGACCTAAAGGGAATGGCTACACCTTC. This translates into CASRGGPKGNGYTF. This sequence joins TRBV25-1 and TRBJ1-2, with D unclear. CDR3 length: 14 amino acids. V lost 6 bases to trimming and J lost 6 bases, with 17 bases between them. Germline lookup yields CDR1 MGHDK and CDR2 SYGVNS.

The CDR3 loop is CASSPRGTTNTGELFF. The CDR3 nucleotides are TGTGCCAGCAGCCCCCGGGGGACAACGAACACCGGGGAGCTGTTTTTT. The chain combines TRBV7-2 with TRBJ2-2; either TRBD1 or TRBD2 may supply D (6 bases each). Germline V CDR1 and CDR2: SGHTA, FQGNSA. This CDR3 spans 16 amino acids. With 5 bases removed from V and 0 bases from J, the gap between germline ends came to 13 bases.